These 27 T cell receptor beta chains were all obtained from the same sample, sequenced in a study of tumor-infiltrating lymphocytes in primary liver carcinoma. A primer matching the constant region was used to make TCR beta cDNA from approximately 0.45 ug of total RNA. Employing slightly modified ARM-PCR, three nested multiplex PCR rounds were run, and these gave rise to the TCR beta libraries. A C-beta reverse primer and TRBV1-TRBV30 forward primers served in each of the first two PCR rounds, at 10 cycles apiece. TCRdb re-called the multiplex PCR reads with MiXCR, one entry per CDR3 protein. The sample consists of tens of thousands of distinct CDR3 sequences, over 60% of them appearing once. Co-extraction of both nucleic acids (RNA and DNA) used about 17-33 mg of unsorted bulk tissue. Sample: liver tumor tissue from sampling region 4. Sample subset: tumor region T4, right-lateral pole. The receptor set was obtained from a man between 40 and 49 years old with primary liver carcinoma and hepatitis B virus infection.

Turning to this clonotype: Compared with germline, one end of the junction differs, possibly owing to a read error. The rearrangement uses TRBV14 and TRBJ1-1; D gene ambiguous. There are 14 residues in the CDR3. Germline values: CDR1 SGHDN, CDR2 FVKESK. CDR3 nucleotide sequence: TGTGCCAGCAGCCAAGTAGCACGGACCGCTGAAGCTTTGTTT. Translation gives CASSQVARTAEALF. Full variable domain (missing parts from reference TRBV14 and TRBJ1-1): EAGVTQFPSHSVIEKGQTVTLRCDPISGHDNLYWYRRVMGKEIKFLLHFVKESKQDESGMPNNRFLAERTGGTYSTLKVQPAELEDSGVYFCASSQVARTAEALFGQGTRLTVV.

As to this clonotype: One end of the junction does not line up with germline, which may come from a read error. This chain uses TRBV4-1 with TRBJ2-2; 7 bases line up with TRBD1. The germline V gene has CDR1 MGHRA and CDR2 YSYEKL. The CDR3 length is 16 residues. This chain's CDR3 is CASNDLDRRLTGELFF. For the CDR3, the DNA is TGTGCCAGCAATGATCTGGACAGGCGGTTAACCGGGGAGCTGTTTTTT.

This clonotype showed up just once. An end of the junction does not agree with germline; a read error may underlie this. The genes are TRBV6-6 and TRBJ2-4; 11 bases line up with TRBD1. Germline CDR1 and CDR2: MNHNY and SVGAGI (reference sequence). This CDR3 contains 13 residues. CDR3 bases: TGTGTCAGCAGTTCCAGGACAGGGGGCGCGGGGTACTTC. Residues: CVSSSRTGGAGYF.

For this clonotype: A much larger clone differs from this one at a single base, so this may be a read error. The genes are TRBV5-1 and TRBJ1-1; the D is unclear. Germline lookup yields CDR1 SGHRS and CDR2 YFSETQ. The CDR3 is 12 residues long. The CDR3 protein is CANSLLNTEAFF. The CDR3 DNA reads TGCGCCAACAGCTTACTGAACACTGAAGCTTTCTTT.

Concerning this clonotype itself: Since a much larger clone is just one base distant, this may be a read error. The chain combines TRBV11-3 with TRBJ1-5; no reliable D call. This CDR3 is 15 amino acids long. Germline CDR1 and CDR2: SGHNT and YENEEA. CDR3 protein: CPSSLDLVVAQPQHF. Here the CDR3 DNA reads TGTCCCAGCAGCTTAGATCTGGTGGTGGCTCAGCCCCAGCATTTT.

About this clonotype: Here the CDR3 omits its conserved ending phenylalanine or tryptophan, so a read error is the likely source. The chain combines TRBV4-1 with TRBJ1-2; 8 nucleotides agree with TRBD1. The CDR3 loop spans 14 amino acids. Germline V gene sequence: CDR1 MGHRA, CDR2 YSYEKL. In DNA form, the CDR3 reads TGCATCAGCAGCCAAGGGGACAGGAACTATGGCTACACCCTC. This encodes CISSQGDRNYGYTL.

V gene TRBV5-4 combines with J gene TRBJ1-6; possible D gene TRBD1, 5 bases. V was clipped by 4 bases and J by 14 bases, with 16 bases between them. The CDR3 extends over 13 amino acids. Germline V gene sequence: CDR1 SGHNT, CDR2 YYREEE (reference sequence). The CDR3, as DNA: TGTGCCAGCAGCATAGGGCCGGAAGGGGCCCTCCACTTT. Its protein product is CASSIGPEGALHF.

This clonotype was counted once. A much larger clone differs by one base, so this may be a read error. The V and J genes are TRBV28 and TRBJ2-1; D is ambiguous. The CDR3 consists of 11 residues. From germline, CDR1 is MDHEN and CDR2 SYDVKM. This chain's CDR3 is CTSSRLSEQFF. CDR3 coding DNA: TGTACCAGCAGCCGCCTAAGTGAGCAGTTCTTC.

Concerning this clonotype itself: A junction boundary mismatches the germline segment, possibly from a read error. The chain uses TRBV6-1 and TRBJ1-4; 9 nucleotides align to TRBD1. There are 14 residues in the CDR3. Looked up from germline, CDR1 is MNHNS and CDR2 is SASEGT. CDR3: CVSGEQGAQEKLFF. In nucleotides, the CDR3 is TGTGTCAGCGGGGAACAGGGGGCTCAAGAAAAACTGTTTTTT.

As to this clonotype: A junction boundary mismatches the germline segment, possibly from a read error. The chain employs TRBV28 and TRBJ2-7; 10 bases align to TRBD2. The germline V gene has CDR1 MDHEN and CDR2 SYDVKM. The CDR3 is 14 amino acids. The CDR3 bases are TGTGCCAGCGGTCTCCTAGCGGGAGCCTACGAGCTGTACTTC. It yields the protein CASGLLAGAYELYF.

In the case of this clonotype: A junction end diverges from the germline sequence, so it may reflect a read error. This chain connects TRBV11-2 to TRBJ2-1; 8 nucleotides match TRBD2. Germline V CDR1 and CDR2: SGHAT, FQNNGV. CDR3 size: 16 residues. The CDR3 reads CASGLELVAGTNEQFF. DNA of the CDR3: TGTGCCAGCGGCTTAGAGCTCGTAGCGGGAACGAATGAGCAGTTCTTC.

This clonotype was detected ten times or more. This rearrangement joins TRBV30 to TRBJ2-1; the match to TRBD2 covers 8 bases. Germline V gene data show CDR1 as GTSNPN and CDR2 as SVGIG (reference sequence). J gave up 4 bases and V 2 bases, and 10 bases lay outside the gene matches. The CDR3 is 16 residues long. This CDR3 reads CAWSSMTSENYNEQFF. The CDR3 DNA follows: TGTGCCTGGAGTTCCATGACTAGCGAGAATTACAATGAGCAGTTCTTC.

Worth noting for this clonotype: One junction end does not reproduce the germline sequence, and a read error may be involved. This sequence joins TRBV11-2 and TRBJ2-7; D possibly corresponds to TRBD2 (5 bases). Germline lookup yields CDR1 SGHAT and CDR2 FQNNGV. This CDR3 has 15 amino acids. The CDR3 loop is CASSLEFGIAGEQYF. Here the CDR3 DNA reads TGTGCTAGCAGCTTAGAGTTCGGGATCGCCGGCGAGCAGTACTTC.

Comments on this clonotype: This could be a read error, since a much larger clone is one nucleotide away. The V call is TRBV2, the J call TRBJ2-7; D remains ambiguous. With 7 bases removed from V and 4 bases from J, the gap between germline ends came to 14 bases. The CDR3 extends over 13 amino acids. The V gene's germline CDR1 is SNHLY and CDR2 FYNNEI. The CDR3 region has the DNA TGTGCCAGCAACGCCATGGCAGGATACGAGCAGTACTTC. This codes for CASNAMAGYEQYF.

On this clonotype: One junction end disagrees with the germline gene, perhaps due to a read error. The V call is TRBV6-5, the J call TRBJ2-1; D is unclear. Looked up from germline, CDR1 is MNHEY and CDR2 is SVGAGI. CDR3 length equals 14 residues. The CDR3 DNA sequence: TGCGCCAGCAGCCACGGAGCCACCTACAATGAGCAGTTCTTC. Translation: CASSHGATYNEQFF.

About this clonotype: This is likely a read error, given that the CDR3 carries no conserved phenylalanine or tryptophan at its end. The chain couples TRBV6-5 to TRBJ2-3; 14 bases map to TRBD2. The CDR3 has 17 residues. CDR1 and CDR2 from the germline V gene are MNHEY and SVGAGI. J was trimmed by 5 bases and V by 4 bases; bases with no gene match: 8. CDR3 sequence: CASSFSGLAGVGDTQYL. CDR3 nucleotides: TGTGCCAGCAGTTTCTCGGGACTAGCGGGAGTTGGAGATACGCAGTATTTA.

Only one count was recorded for this clonotype. One end of the junction is discordant with germline, which a read error may explain. The chain links TRBV6-2 or TRBV6-3 to TRBJ2-7; D remains ambiguous. From germline, CDR1 is MNHEY and CDR2 SVGEGT. The CDR3 length is 15 residues. The CDR3 reads CTSTRIGITDYEQYF. CDR3 DNA: TGTACCAGCACCCGGATAGGGATTACGGACTACGAGCAGTACTTC.

The V gene is TRBV29-1, the J gene TRBJ2-5; 7 nucleotides align to TRBD1. Germline V gene lookup returns CDR1 SQVTM and CDR2 ANQGSEA. The length of the CDR3 is 15 residues. Germline trimming cut 2 bases from V and 4 bases from J; bases unmatched to any gene: 10. The CDR3 sequence: CSVESDRGRAETQYF. CDR3 DNA sequence: TGCAGCGTTGAATCGGATAGGGGGCGAGCAGAGACCCAGTACTTC.

Points on this clonotype: One junction end disagrees with the germline gene, perhaps due to a read error. CDR3 coding DNA: TGTACCAGCACCCGTCATGGCCTCAATCAGCCCCAGCATTTT. Amino acid sequence: CTSTRHGLNQPQHF. The chain is built from TRBV28 and TRBJ1-5; D not resolved. This CDR3 has 14 amino acids. The germline V gene has CDR1 MDHEN and CDR2 SYDVKM. The full variable domain, with the rest looked up from reference TRBV28 and TRBJ1-5, is DVKVTQSSRYLVKRTGEKVFLECVQDMDHENMFWYRQDPGLGLRLIYFSYDVKMKEKGDIPEGYSVSREKKERFSLILESASTNQTSMYLCTSTRHGLNQPQHFGDGTRLSIL.

Note on this clonotype: Mismatch with germline at one junction end may stem from a read error. V and J are TRBV5-6 and TRBJ2-2; D unresolved. Germline lookup yields CDR1 SGHDT and CDR2 YYEEEE. The CDR3 contains 12 residues. CDR3 protein: CANSKTARELFF. CDR3 sequence (DNA): TGTGCCAACAGCAAGACCGCTCGAGAGCTGTTTTTT.

This clonotype was counted once. This may be a read error: a much more frequent sequence differs by one nucleotide. The J gene is TRBJ1-1, the V gene TRBV2; 7 bases are a match to TRBD1. Germline V gene data show CDR1 as SNHLY and CDR2 as FYNNEI. The CDR3 has 15 amino acids. CDR3 sequence reads: CAISEQGSMNTEAFF. DNA for the CDR3: TGTGCCATCAGTGAACAGGGGTCGATGAACACTGAAGCTTTCTTT.

In regard to this clonotype: An end of the junction differs from the germline gene, which may be a read error. The CDR3 loop is CASSLDAESSCNEQFF. The DNA of the CDR3 is TGTGCAAGCAGCTTAGATGCAGAGAGCTCCTGCAATGAGCAGTTCTTC. The V gene is TRBV11-2, the J gene TRBJ2-1; D unresolved. CDR1 and CDR2 (germline): SGHAT, FQNNGV. This CDR3 region has 16 residues. Variable domain in full (rest from reference TRBV11-2 and TRBJ2-1): EAGVAQSPRYKIIEKRQSVAFWCNPISGHATLYWYQQILGQGPKLLIQFQNNGVVDDSQLPKDRFSAERLKGVDSTLKIQPAKLEDSAVYLCASSLDAESSCNEQFFGPGTRLTVL.

V usage is TRBV5-4 and J usage is TRBJ2-3; 7 bases match TRBD2. The CDR3 length is 14 residues. Per the germline V gene, CDR1 is SGHNT and CDR2 is YYREEE (reference sequence). The CDR3 nucleotides read TGTGACAACAGCTTGACTAGCAGTCTAGATACGCAGTATTTT. Translating gives CDNSLTSSLDTQYF. The full variable domain, in which reference TRBV5-4 and TRBJ2-3 provide the parts outside the CDR3, is ETGVTQSPTHLIKTRGQQVTLRCSSQSGHNTVSWYQQALGQGPQFIFQYYREEENGRGNFPPRFSGLQFPNYSSELNVNALELDDSALYLCDNSLTSSLDTQYFGPGTRLTVL.

In the case of this clonotype: At one end the junction does not follow the germline gene, possibly because of a read error. This chain's CDR3 is CASSYRGVNQPQHF. CDR3 nucleotides: TGCGCCAGCAGTTATAGAGGTGTGAATCAGCCCCAGCATTTT. The chain joins TRBV6-5 to TRBJ1-5; D is undetermined. Germline CDR1 and CDR2: MNHEY and SVGAGI. The CDR3 length is 14 residues.

The rearrangement uses TRBV12-3 or TRBV12-4 and TRBJ2-2, with 14 bases lining up with TRBD2. The V segment lost 3 bases and the J segment 6 bases; nucleotides outside the gene matches: 3. The CDR3 contains 16 residues. In DNA, the CDR3 is TGTGCCAGCAGTTTTGGGACTAGCGGGAGACCCGGGGAGCTGTTTTTT. Its protein is CASSFGTSGRPGELFF.

This clonotype has ten or more counts. One end of the junction fails to match germline, which may point to a read error. This chain links TRBV7-8 with TRBJ2-2, with D perhaps matching TRBD2 (6 bases). The CDR3 runs to 18 residues. The germline CDR1 and CDR2 sequences are SGHVS and FQNEAQ. The CDR3 here is CASSSSSLRGANTGELFF. The CDR3, as DNA: TGTGCCAGCAGCTCAAGCTCGCTGCGGGGCGCGAACACCGGGGAGCTGTTTTTC.

There are many counts of this clonotype. The chain links TRBV10-3 to TRBJ2-7; D might be TRBD1 (6 bases). Per the germline V gene, CDR1 is ENHRY and CDR2 is SYGVKD. The CDR3 consists of 14 residues. The ends were cut back, 7 bases at V and 0 bases at J, with 13 bases in the middle. In nucleotides, the CDR3 is TGTGCCATCAAAGTCGAGGACAGCTCCTACGAGCAGTACTTC. Amino acids: CAIKVEDSSYEQYF.